The entry below gives a single TCR beta chain sequence along with its context. After removal of 7 bases from V and 2 bases from J, the junction contained 9 bases not matched to a gene. Germline values: CDR1 LGHDT, CDR2 YNNKEL (reference sequence). The CDR3 length is 16 residues. Per the authors' pipeline: Scientists estimated how many nucleated cells there were by amplifying reference gene primers. Generated by immunoSEQ multiplex PCR, the TCRdb table keeps only in-frame clones and is missing some. The DNA gave D and trimming, while V, J and clone size come from that table. Among approximately 130,000 clones, 82% were seen once, and the ten largest hold 12%. This entry belongs to a study of blood T cell repertoires in COVID-19. Study background: Material from acute and convalescent COVID-19 was sourced from the United States, Italy and Spain. Sources were T cells, B-cell-depleted T cells, or PBMCs; the material itself was cDNA or gDNA.

This sequence originates from a human donor in a cohort sampled during active COVID-19. Sequences were obtained from peripheral blood. This chain joins TRBV3-1 (or the pseudogene TRBV3-2) and TRBJ2-1; 9 nucleotides match TRBD2. DNA for the CDR3: TGTGCCAGCACCTATAGCGGGGGATCCCCCTACAATGAGCAGTTCTTC. Translated: CASTYSGGSPYNEQFF.